Sequencing of this T cell receptor beta chain was carried out in a study of blood T cell repertoires in COVID-19. Clones were read by immunoSEQ multiplex PCR, and TCRdb kept only the in-frame ones, dropping some. Here the sample spans 50,000 or so clones, 90% being singletons. Germline CDR1 SGHTA, CDR2 FQGTGA. Trimming took 5 bases from V and 1 from J; bases not matched to a gene: 2. The CDR3 loop spans 14 amino acids. The genes are TRBV7-3 and TRBJ2-5, with 9 bases aligning to TRBD1. The sequenced sample consisted of peripheral blood. The origin of this receptor is a human donor with active COVID-19. The donor label of this sample is uncertain. CDR3 sequence reads: CASSLTGGQETQYF. CDR3 coding DNA: TGTGCCAGCAGCCTGACAGGGGGCCAAGAGACCCAGTACTTC.